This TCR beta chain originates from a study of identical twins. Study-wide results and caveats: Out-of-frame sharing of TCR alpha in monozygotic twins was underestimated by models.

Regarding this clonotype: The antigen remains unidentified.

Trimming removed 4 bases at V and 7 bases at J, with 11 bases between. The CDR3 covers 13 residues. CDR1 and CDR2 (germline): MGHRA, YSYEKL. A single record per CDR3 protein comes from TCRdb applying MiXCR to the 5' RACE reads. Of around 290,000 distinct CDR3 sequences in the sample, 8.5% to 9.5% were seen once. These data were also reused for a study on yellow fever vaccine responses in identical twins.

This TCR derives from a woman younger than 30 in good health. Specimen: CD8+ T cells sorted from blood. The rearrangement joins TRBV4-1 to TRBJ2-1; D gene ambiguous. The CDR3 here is CASSPVAVNEQFF. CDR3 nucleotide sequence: TGCGCCAGCAGCCCGGTCGCCGTTAATGAGCAGTTCTTC.